The 12 T cell receptor beta chains below were found in one sample sequenced in a study of molecular identifiers for immune sequencing clone quantification. Using its own MiXCR run on the PCR reads, TCRdb lists one record per CDR3 protein. This repertoire shows about 500,000 distinct CDR3 sequences, under 30% found once; its top ten account for around 0.8%. Material: naive CD8+ T cells from blood, with Jurkat cell RNA spiked in. Subset described: FACS-sorted CD8+CD4-CCR7+CD45RA+ naive T cells. Source of these receptors: a human donor in good health. Some libraries in this study had Jurkat cell RNA spiked in.

A remark on this clonotype: This could be a read error, since a much larger clone is one nucleotide away. The CDR3 ends on some other residue instead of the conserved phenylalanine or tryptophan, so this is likely a read error. The chain couples TRBV7-9 to TRBJ2-5; 8 bases align to TRBD2. This CDR3 has 14 amino acids. Germline V lookup: CDR1 SEHNR, CDR2 FQNEAQ (reference sequence). The V and J ends lost 5 bases and 3 bases, in that order; junction bases with no gene match: 5. The CDR3: CASSQAGGEETQYL. DNA for the CDR3: TGTGCCAGCAGCCAGGCGGGGGGAGAAGAGACCCAGTACTTG.

This clonotype was found a few times. The genes are TRBV6-2 or TRBV6-3 and TRBJ2-7; TRBD1 agrees at 7 bases. The J segment lost 3 bases and the V segment lost 6 bases, leaving 8 bases of the junction unmatched. Germline values: CDR1 MNHEY, CDR2 SVGEGT. The CDR3 covers 14 residues. The CDR3 loop reads CASRNTGVFYEQYF. The CDR3 nucleotides are TGTGCCAGCAGAAACACAGGGGTTTTCTACGAGCAGTACTTC.

This clonotype turned up a few times. One end of the junction does not line up with germline, which may come from a read error. The DNA of the CDR3 is TGTGCCATCAATGAGGGCCAGGGGATCCCTGAAGCTTTCTTT. This gives the protein CAINEGQGIPEAFF. V and J are TRBV10-3 and TRBJ1-1; D might be TRBD1 (6 bases). The CDR3 length is 14 residues. Per germline, CDR1 ENHRY and CDR2 SYGVKD.

On this clonotype: A single base separates this from a much larger clone, so it may be a read error. This CDR3 is missing its conserved last phenylalanine or tryptophan, likely due to a read error. This chain links TRBV5-6 with TRBJ2-3; no clear D gene. The CDR3 sequence is 14 residues long. The V gene's germline CDR1 is SGHDT and CDR2 YYEEEE. The V gene lost 0 bases and the J gene lost 9 bases, with 14 bases spanning the gap. CDR3 DNA: TGTGCCAGCAGCTTGGAAGATGCACAGATAACGCAGTATTTA. This gives the protein CASSLEDAQITQYL.

The rearrangement links TRBV12-5 to TRBJ1-3; D uncertain. Germline CDR1 LGHNT, CDR2 FRNRAP. The CDR3 runs to 16 residues. With 5 bases removed from V and 0 bases from J, the gap between germline ends came to 14 bases. The CDR3 is CASGRDDANSGNTIYF. CDR3 coding DNA: TGTGCTAGTGGTCGTGACGACGCCAACTCTGGAAACACCATATATTTT.

There are a few counts of this clonotype. J is TRBJ2-7 and V is TRBV30, with D possibly being TRBD1 or TRBD2 (5 bases each). Germline V CDR1 and CDR2: GTSNPN, SVGIG (reference sequence). The CDR3 runs to 13 residues. V was shortened by 5 bases and J by 2 bases, with 13 bases between the two germline ends. The CDR3 bases are TGTGCCTGGGCCAACGGGGCGACCTACGAGCAGTACTTC. Translation: CAWANGATYEQYF. Looking up the rest from reference TRBV30 and TRBJ2-7 gives the full variable domain: SQTIHQWPATLVQPVGSPLSLECTVEGTSNPNLYWYRQAAGRGLQLLFYSVGIGQISSEVPQNLSASRPQDRQFILSSKKLLLSDSGFYLCAWANGATYEQYFGPGTRLTVT.

V and J are TRBV30 and TRBJ2-7, with a weak D call TRBD1 (5 bases). Between the trimmed V and J ends, which lost 2 bases and 1 base, there was a span of 12 bases. The CDR3 contains 14 residues. Germline V CDR1 and CDR2: GTSNPN, SVGIG (reference sequence). The CDR3 sequence: CAWSMGHKSYEQYF. The CDR3 DNA is TGTGCCTGGAGTATGGGGCACAAGTCCTACGAGCAGTACTTC.

In this sample, this clonotype turned up a few times. The J gene is TRBJ2-7, the V gene TRBV6-1; weak D call: TRBD1 (7 bases). The CDR3 loop spans 14 amino acids. Germline V gives CDR1 MNHNS, CDR2 SASEGT. The V end lost 4 bases, the J end lost 6 bases, and 16 bases lay between the germline ends. CDR3 coding DNA: TGTGCCAGCAGTGGTGGAGGGGGCGGAAGCGAGCAGTACTTC. Protein product: CASSGGGGGSEQYF.

The chain is built from TRBV5-1 and TRBJ2-2; D gene uncertain. Deletions cut 3 bases from V and 5 bases from J, with 11 bases between. The germline V gene encodes CDR1 SGHRS and CDR2 YFSETQ. The CDR3 sequence is 14 residues long. CDR3 loop: CASSSFLGTGELFF. The CDR3 DNA reads TGCGCCAGCAGCTCATTTCTGGGGACCGGGGAGCTGTTTTTT.

This rearrangement joins TRBV6-9 to TRBJ1-1; 7 bases line up with TRBD1. The CDR3 spans 15 residues. CDR1 and CDR2 (germline): MNHGY, SVAAGI. The J segment lost 1 base and the V segment lost 3 bases, leaving 5 bases of the junction unmatched. The CDR3 here is CASSYTTGANTEAFF. The CDR3 nucleotides are TGTGCCAGCAGTTACACCACAGGGGCGAACACTGAAGCTTTCTTT.

This clonotype was seen ten or more times. CDR3 bases: TGTGCCAGCAGTTGGACAGGGTCAGAGACCCAGTACTTC. It specifies CASSWTGSETQYF. This chain links TRBV6-6 with TRBJ2-5, with 8 bases lining up with TRBD1. V shed 4 bases and J 4 bases; nucleotides not matched to a gene: 2. The CDR3 runs to 13 residues. The germline gives CDR1 MNHNY, CDR2 SVGAGI (reference sequence).

The chain couples TRBV6-1 to TRBJ1-1; D not certain. This CDR3 has 12 amino acids. Trimming pared 2 bases from V and 8 bases from J, leaving 9 bases between. Germline V gene sequence: CDR1 MNHNS, CDR2 SASEGT. CDR3 bases: TGTGCCAGCAGTGAATACGGGTACGAAGCTTTCTTT. Its protein product is CASSEYGYEAFF.